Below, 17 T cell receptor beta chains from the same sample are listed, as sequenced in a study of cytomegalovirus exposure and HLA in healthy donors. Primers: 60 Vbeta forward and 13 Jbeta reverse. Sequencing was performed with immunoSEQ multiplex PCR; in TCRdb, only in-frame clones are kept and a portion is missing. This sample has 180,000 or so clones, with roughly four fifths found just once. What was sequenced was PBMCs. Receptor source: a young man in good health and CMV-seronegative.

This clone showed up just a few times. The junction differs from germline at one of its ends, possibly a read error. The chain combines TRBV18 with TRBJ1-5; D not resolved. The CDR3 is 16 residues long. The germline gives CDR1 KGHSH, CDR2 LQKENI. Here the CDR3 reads CASSPREGDVWQPQHF. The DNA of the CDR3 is TGTGCCAGCTCTCCACGGGAGGGAGATGTATGGCAGCCCCAGCATTTT. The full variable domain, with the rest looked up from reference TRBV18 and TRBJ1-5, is NAGVMQNPRHLVRRRGQEARLRCSPMKGHSHVYWYRQLPEEGLKFMVYLQKENIIDESGMPKERFSAEFPKEGPSILRIQQVVRGDSAAYFCASSPREGDVWQPQHFGDGTRLSIL.

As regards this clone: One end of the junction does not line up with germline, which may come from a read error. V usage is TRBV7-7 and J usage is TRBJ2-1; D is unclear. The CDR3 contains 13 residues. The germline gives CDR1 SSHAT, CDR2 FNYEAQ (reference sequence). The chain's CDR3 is CASSLGPLDEQFF. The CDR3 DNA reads TGTGCTAGCAGCTTAGGGCCGCTTGATGAGCAGTTCTTC.

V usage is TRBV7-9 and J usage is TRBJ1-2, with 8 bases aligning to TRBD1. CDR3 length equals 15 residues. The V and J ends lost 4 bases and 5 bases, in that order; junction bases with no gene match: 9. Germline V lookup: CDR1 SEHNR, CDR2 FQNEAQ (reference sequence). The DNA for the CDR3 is TGTGCCAGCAGCTACGGACAGGGAAGTAGGTATGGCTACACCTTC. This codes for CASSYGQGSRYGYTF.

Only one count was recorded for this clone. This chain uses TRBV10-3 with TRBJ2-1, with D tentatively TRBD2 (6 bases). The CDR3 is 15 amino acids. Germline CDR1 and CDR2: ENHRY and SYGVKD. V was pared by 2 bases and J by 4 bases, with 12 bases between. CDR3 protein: CAISEGGGSYNEQFF. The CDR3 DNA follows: TGTGCCATCAGTGAGGGGGGAGGTTCATACAATGAGCAGTTCTTC.

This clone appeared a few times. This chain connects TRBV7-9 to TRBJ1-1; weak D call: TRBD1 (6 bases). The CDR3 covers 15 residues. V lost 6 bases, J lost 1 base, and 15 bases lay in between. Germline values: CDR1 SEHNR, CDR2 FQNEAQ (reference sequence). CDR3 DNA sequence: TGTGCCAGCAGGGCTGAGGGACACCGGAACACTGAAGCTTTCTTT. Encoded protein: CASRAEGHRNTEAFF.

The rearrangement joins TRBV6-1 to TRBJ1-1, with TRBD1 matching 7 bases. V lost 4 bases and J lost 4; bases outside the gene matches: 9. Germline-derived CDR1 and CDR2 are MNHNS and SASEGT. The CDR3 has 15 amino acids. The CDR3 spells CASSAATGYGTEAFF. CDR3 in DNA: TGTGCCAGCAGTGCGGCGACAGGGTATGGCACTGAAGCTTTCTTT.

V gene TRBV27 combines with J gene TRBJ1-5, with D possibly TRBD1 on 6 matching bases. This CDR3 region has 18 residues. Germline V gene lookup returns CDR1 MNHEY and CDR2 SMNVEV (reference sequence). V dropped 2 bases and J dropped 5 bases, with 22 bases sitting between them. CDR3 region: CASSLRRGSTGRYQPQHF. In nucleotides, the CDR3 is TGTGCCAGCAGTTTAAGAAGGGGGTCGACCGGGCGGTATCAGCCCCAGCATTTT.

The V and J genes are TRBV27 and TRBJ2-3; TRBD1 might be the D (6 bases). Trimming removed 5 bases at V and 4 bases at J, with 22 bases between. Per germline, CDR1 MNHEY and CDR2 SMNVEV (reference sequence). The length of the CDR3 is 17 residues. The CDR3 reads CASSPYRTTGGADTQYF. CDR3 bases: TGTGCCAGCAGTCCTTACCGAACGACAGGTGGGGCAGATACGCAGTATTTT.

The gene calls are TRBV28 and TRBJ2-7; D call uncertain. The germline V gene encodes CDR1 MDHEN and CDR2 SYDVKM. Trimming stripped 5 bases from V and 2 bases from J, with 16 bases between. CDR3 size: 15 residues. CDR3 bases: TGTGCCAGCAGTCTAACTCGAGGCGGAGCCTACGAGCAGTACTTC. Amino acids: CASSLTRGGAYEQYF. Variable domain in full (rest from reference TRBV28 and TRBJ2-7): DVKVTQSSRYLVKRTGEKVFLECVQDMDHENMFWYRQDPGLGLRLIYFSYDVKMKEKGDIPEGYSVSREKKERFSLILESASTNQTSMYLCASSLTRGGAYEQYFGPGTRLTVT.

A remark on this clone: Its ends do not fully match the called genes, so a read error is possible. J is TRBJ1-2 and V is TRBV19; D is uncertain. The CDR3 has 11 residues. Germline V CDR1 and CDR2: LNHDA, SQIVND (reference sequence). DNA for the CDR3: TGTGCCAGTCGGGGTCTAGGCGGCTACCCCTTC. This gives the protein CASRGLGGYPF. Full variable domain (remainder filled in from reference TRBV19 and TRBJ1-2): DGGITQSPKYLFRKEGQNVTLSCEQNLNHDAMYWYRQDPGQGLRLIYYSQIVNDFQKGDIAEGYSVSREKKESFPLTVTSAQKNPTAFYLCASRGLGGYPFGSGTRLTVV.

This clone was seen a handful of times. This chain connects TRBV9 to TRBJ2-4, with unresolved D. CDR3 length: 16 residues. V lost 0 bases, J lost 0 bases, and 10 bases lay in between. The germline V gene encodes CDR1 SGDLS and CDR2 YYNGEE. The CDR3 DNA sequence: TGTGCCAGCAGCGTAGATCCCGGTGTAGCCAAAAACATTCAGTACTTC. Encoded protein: CASSVDPGVAKNIQYF.

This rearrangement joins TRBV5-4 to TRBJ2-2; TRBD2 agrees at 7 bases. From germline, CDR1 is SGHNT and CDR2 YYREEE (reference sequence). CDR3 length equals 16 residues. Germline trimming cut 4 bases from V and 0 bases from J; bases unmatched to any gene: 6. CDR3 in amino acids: CASSVFRGANTGELFF. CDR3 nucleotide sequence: TGTGCCAGCAGCGTTTTTCGGGGGGCGAACACCGGGGAGCTGTTTTTT.

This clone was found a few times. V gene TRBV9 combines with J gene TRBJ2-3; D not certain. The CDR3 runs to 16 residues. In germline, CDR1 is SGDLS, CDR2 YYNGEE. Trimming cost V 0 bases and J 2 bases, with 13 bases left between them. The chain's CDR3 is CASSVGISDNTDTQYF. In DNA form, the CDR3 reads TGTGCCAGCAGCGTAGGCATAAGCGATAACACAGATACGCAGTATTTT.

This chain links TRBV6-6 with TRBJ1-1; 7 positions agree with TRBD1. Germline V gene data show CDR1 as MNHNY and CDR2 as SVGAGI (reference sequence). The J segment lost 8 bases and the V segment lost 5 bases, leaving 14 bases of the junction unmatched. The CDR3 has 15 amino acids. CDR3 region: CASSTQYRDSYEAFF. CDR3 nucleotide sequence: TGTGCCAGCAGTACCCAATACCGGGACAGCTACGAAGCTTTCTTT.

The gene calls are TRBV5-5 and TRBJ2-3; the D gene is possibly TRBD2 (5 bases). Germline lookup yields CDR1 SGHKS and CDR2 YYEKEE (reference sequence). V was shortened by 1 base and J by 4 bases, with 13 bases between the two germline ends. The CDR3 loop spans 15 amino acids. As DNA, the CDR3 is TGTGCCAGCAGCTTGTCTTCTAGCCCCTCAGATACGCAGTATTTT. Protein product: CASSLSSSPSDTQYF.

CDR3: CASSLAAGGNGYTF. DNA for the CDR3: TGTGCCAGCAGTTTAGCGGCAGGGGGAAATGGCTACACCTTC. This sequence joins TRBV27 and TRBJ1-2, with 7 bases that match TRBD1. Germline loops: CDR1 MNHEY, CDR2 SMNVEV (reference sequence). Unmatched junction bases numbered 6, after V lost 2 bases and J lost 6 bases. The CDR3 loop spans 14 amino acids.

The chain's CDR3 is CASSVDIGAYEQYF. CDR3 nucleotides: TGTGCCAGCAGCGTAGATATCGGTGCCTACGAGCAGTACTTC. This chain connects TRBV9 to TRBJ2-7, with D unresolved. The CDR3 runs 14 residues. Germline V gene data show CDR1 as SGDLS and CDR2 as YYNGEE. Trimming removed 0 bases from V and 2 bases from J, with 9 bases in between.